A selection of T cell receptor beta chains follows, all from one sample in a study of blood T cell repertoires in COVID-19. TCRdb's copy holds only in-frame clones and misses some; the assay was immunoSEQ multiplex PCR. The sample lists just over 150,000 clones, approximately 92% seen once, with about 15% in the top ten. The sequenced sample was peripheral blood. Receptors originate from a woman aged 40 to 50 with acute or convalescent COVID-19. Each CDR3 is given with its conserved first and last residue. Fields, in order: CDR3 length, V gene, D gene, J gene, CDR3 DNA, CDR3 protein. The D gene is left open where the match is weak.

CDR3 length: 13
V gene: TRBV2
D gene: TRBD2
J gene: TRBJ2-3
CDR3 DNA: TGTGCCAGCCGGGGACTAGCGAGAGATACGCAGTATTTT
CDR3 protein: CASRGLARDTQYF

CDR3 length: 13
V gene: TRBV28
D gene: -
J gene: TRBJ1-1
CDR3 DNA: TGTGCCAGCAGTTTACCCCAGAACACTGAAGCTTTCTTT
CDR3 protein: CASSLPQNTEAFF

CDR3 length: 15
V gene: TRBV28
D gene: TRBD1
J gene: TRBJ1-5
CDR3 DNA: TGTGCCAGCAGAGGACAGGGGCATAGCAATCAGCCCCAGCATTTT
CDR3 protein: CASRGQGHSNQPQHF

CDR3 length: 17
V gene: TRBV5-1
D gene: TRBD1
J gene: TRBJ1-2
CDR3 DNA: TGCGCCAGCAGCCTAGGGACAGGGGGAAAGTCTAGCTATGGCTACACCTTC
CDR3 protein: CASSLGTGGKSSYGYTF

CDR3 length: 13
V gene: TRBV28
D gene: -
J gene: TRBJ2-3
CDR3 DNA: TGTGCCAGCCGCGTGCCTAGCACAGATACGCAGTATTTT
CDR3 protein: CASRVPSTDTQYF

CDR3 length: 15
V gene: TRBV7-8
D gene: TRBD2
J gene: TRBJ2-1
CDR3 DNA: TGTGCCAGCAGCTTAGGAACTAGCGGACTCAATGAGCAGTTCTTC
CDR3 protein: CASSLGTSGLNEQFF

CDR3 length: 14
V gene: TRBV11-2
D gene: -
J gene: TRBJ1-4
CDR3 DNA: TGTGCCAGCAGCTTCCGATACAGGAATGAAAAACTGTTTTTT
CDR3 protein: CASSFRYRNEKLFF

CDR3 length: 15
V gene: TRBV4-2
D gene: TRBD2
J gene: TRBJ2-5
CDR3 DNA: TGTGCCAGCAGGAGACTTAGCGGGAGGGGGGAGACCCAGTACTTC
CDR3 protein: CASRRLSGRGETQYF

CDR3 length: 14
V gene: TRBV5-1
D gene: TRBD2
J gene: TRBJ2-3
CDR3 DNA: TGCGCCAGCAGCCCTCAGCGGGAGACAGATACGCAGTATTTT
CDR3 protein: CASSPQRETDTQYF

CDR3 length: 17
V gene: TRBV3-1/TRBV3-2
D gene: -
J gene: TRBJ2-4
CDR3 DNA: TGTGCCAGCAGCCAAGATTACTCGGGTCTAGCCAAAAACATTCAGTACTTC
CDR3 protein: CASSQDYSGLAKNIQYF